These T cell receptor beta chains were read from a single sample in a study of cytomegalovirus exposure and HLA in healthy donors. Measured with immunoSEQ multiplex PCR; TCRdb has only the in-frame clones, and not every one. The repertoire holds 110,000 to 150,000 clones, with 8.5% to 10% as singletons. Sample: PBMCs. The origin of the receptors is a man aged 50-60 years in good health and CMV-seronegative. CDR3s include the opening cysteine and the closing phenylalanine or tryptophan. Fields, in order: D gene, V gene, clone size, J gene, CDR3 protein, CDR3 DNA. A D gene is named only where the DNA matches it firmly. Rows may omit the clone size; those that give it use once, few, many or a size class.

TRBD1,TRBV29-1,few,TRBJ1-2,CSVTPTGGYGYTF,TGCAGCGTCACCCCTACAGGGGGCTATGGCTACACCTTC
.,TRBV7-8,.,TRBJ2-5,CASSLARLGKETQYF,TGTGCCAGCAGCTTAGCGCGTCTAGGTAAAGAGACCCAGTACTTC
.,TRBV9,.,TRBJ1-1,CASSVTGGLCTEAFF,TGTGCCAGCAGCGTTACCGGGGGACTGTGCACTGAAGCTTTCTTT
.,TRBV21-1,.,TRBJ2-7,CASSKEDWDRASYEQYF,TGTGCCAGCAGCAAAGAAGATTGGGACAGGGCCTCCTACGAGCAGTACTTC
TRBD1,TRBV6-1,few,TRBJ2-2,CASSSAGGYTGELFF,TGTGCCAGCAGTAGTGCAGGGGGCTATACCGGGGAGCTGTTTTTT
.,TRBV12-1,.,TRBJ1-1,CASSFDRGTQEF,TGTGCCAGCAGCTTTGATCGGGGGACCCAAGAATTT
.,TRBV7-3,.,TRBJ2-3,CASSLMGPTDTQYF,TGTGCCAGCAGCTTAATGGGGCCGACAGATACGCAGTATTTT
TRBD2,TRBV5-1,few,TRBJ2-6,CASSPGDYLTGANVLTF,TGCGCCAGCAGTCCCGGGGACTACCTAACTGGGGCCAACGTCCTGACTTTC
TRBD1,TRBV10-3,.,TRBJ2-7,CAISDPGQGFSYEQYF,TGTGCCATCAGTGACCCAGGACAGGGCTTCTCCTACGAGCAGTACTTC
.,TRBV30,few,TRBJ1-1,CAWSVSLGQAFF,TGTGCCTGGAGTGTAAGTCTGGGGCAAGCTTTCTTT
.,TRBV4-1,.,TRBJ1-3,CASSPLQVQGNTIYF,TGCGCCAGCAGCCCCTTACAGGTGCAGGGAAACACCATATATTTT
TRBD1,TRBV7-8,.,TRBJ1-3,CASAREQGGRNTIYF,TGTGCCAGCGCGAGGGAACAGGGGGGAAGAAACACCATATATTTT
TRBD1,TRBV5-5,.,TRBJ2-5,CASSTPGGEETQYF,TGTGCCAGCAGTACTCCAGGGGGCGAAGAGACCCAGTACTTC
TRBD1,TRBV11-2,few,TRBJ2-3,CASSLGTGGTDTQYF,TGTGCCAGCAGCTTAGGGACAGGGGGAACAGATACGCAGTATTTT
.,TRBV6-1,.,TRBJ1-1,CASNSHGSTEAFF,TGTGCCAGTAACTCGCATGGGAGCACTGAAGCTTTCTTT
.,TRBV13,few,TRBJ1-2,CASSSRTNYGYTF,TGTGCCAGCAGTTCTCGTACTAACTATGGCTACACCTTC
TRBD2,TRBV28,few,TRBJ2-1,CASSLGTSEHNEQFF,TGTGCCAGCAGTTTGGGGACTAGCGAACACAATGAGCAGTTCTTC
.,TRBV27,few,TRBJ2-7,CASSPSPLGAVMPYEQYF,TGTGCCAGCAGCCCCAGTCCCCTTGGGGCAGTGATGCCTTACGAGCAGTACTTC
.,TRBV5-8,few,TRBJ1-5,CASSLGWVGGNSNQPQHF,TGTGCCAGCAGCTTGGGGTGGGTTGGGGGCAATAGCAATCAGCCCCAGCATTTT
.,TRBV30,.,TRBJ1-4,CAWSVTGYEKLFF,TGTGCCTGGAGTGTCACAGGGTATGAAAAACTGTTTTTT
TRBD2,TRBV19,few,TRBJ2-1,CASSIDRLAVNEQFF,TGTGCCAGTAGTATAGATCGACTAGCGGTCAATGAGCAGTTCTTC
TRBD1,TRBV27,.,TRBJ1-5,CASSHQGDQPQHF,TGTGCCAGCAGTCATCAGGGGGATCAGCCCCAGCATTTT
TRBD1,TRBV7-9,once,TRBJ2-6,CASSLGLGQGRYGANVLTF,TGTGCCAGCAGCTTAGGCCTGGGACAGGGACGGTATGGGGCCAACGTCCTGACTTTC
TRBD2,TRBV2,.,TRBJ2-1,CASANSGGGHNEQFF,TGTGCCAGCGCTAACAGCGGGGGGGGCCACAATGAGCAGTTCTTC
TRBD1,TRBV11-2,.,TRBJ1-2,CASSKPGQEANYGYTF,TGTGCCAGCAGCAAGCCGGGACAGGAAGCTAACTATGGCTACACCTTC
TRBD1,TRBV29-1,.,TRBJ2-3,CSVEGQGADTQYF,TGCAGCGTTGAAGGACAGGGGGCAGATACGCAGTATTTT
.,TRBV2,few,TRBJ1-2,CASSYGGGYGYTF,TGTGCCAGCAGCTACGGAGGCGGCTATGGCTACACCTTC
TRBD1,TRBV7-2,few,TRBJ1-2,CASSFGTANYGYTF,TGTGCCAGCAGCTTTGGGACAGCTAACTATGGCTACACCTTC
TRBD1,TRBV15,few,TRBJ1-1,CATSISTGFTPEAFF,TGTGCCACCAGCATATCGACAGGGTTTACCCCTGAAGCTTTCTTT
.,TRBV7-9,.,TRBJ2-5,CASSVPGQETQYF,TGTGCCAGCAGCGTTCCGGGCCAAGAGACCCAGTACTTC
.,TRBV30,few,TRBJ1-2,CAWSVQANYGYTF,TGTGCCTGGAGTGTTCAGGCTAACTATGGCTACACCTTC
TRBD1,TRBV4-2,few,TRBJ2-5,CASSQDRTGGVQETQYF,TGTGCCAGCAGCCAAGACCGGACAGGGGGGGTACAAGAGACCCAGTACTTC
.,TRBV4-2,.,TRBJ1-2,CASSQDSGGLGYTF,TGTGCCAGCAGCCAAGATTCAGGAGGGCTAGGCTACACCTTC
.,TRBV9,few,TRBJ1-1,CASSFHRDTEAFF,TGTGCCAGCAGCTTCCACAGGGACACTGAAGCTTTCTTT
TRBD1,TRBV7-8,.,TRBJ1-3,CASSLTGQGARGNTIYF,TGTGCCAGCAGCTTAACTGGACAGGGGGCGCGAGGAAACACCATATATTTT
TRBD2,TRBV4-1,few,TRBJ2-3,CASSQDYGGRGSTDTQYF,TGCGCCAGCAGCCAAGACTACGGCGGGAGGGGATCGACAGATACGCAGTATTTT
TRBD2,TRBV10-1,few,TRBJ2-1,CASSESRAGLGNEQFF,TGCGCCAGCAGTGAGTCAAGAGCGGGGCTTGGGAATGAGCAGTTCTTC